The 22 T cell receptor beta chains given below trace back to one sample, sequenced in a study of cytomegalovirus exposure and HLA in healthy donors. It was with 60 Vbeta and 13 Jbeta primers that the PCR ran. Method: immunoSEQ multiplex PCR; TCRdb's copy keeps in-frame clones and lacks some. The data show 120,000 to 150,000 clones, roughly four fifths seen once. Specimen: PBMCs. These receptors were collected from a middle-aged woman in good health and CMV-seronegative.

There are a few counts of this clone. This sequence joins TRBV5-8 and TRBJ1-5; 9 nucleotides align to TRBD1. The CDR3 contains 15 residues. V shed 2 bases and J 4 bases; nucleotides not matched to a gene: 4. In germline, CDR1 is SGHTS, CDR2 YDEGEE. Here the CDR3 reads CASSFLTGGNQPQHF. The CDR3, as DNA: TGTGCCAGCAGCTTCTTGACAGGGGGGAATCAGCCCCAGCATTTT.

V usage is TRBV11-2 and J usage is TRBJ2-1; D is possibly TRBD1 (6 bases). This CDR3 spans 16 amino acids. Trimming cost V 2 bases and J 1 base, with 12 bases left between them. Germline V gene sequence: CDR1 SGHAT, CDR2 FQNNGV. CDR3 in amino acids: CASSLRGTFSYNEQFF. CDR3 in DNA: TGTGCCAGCAGCTTAAGGGGGACATTTTCCTACAATGAGCAGTTCTTC.

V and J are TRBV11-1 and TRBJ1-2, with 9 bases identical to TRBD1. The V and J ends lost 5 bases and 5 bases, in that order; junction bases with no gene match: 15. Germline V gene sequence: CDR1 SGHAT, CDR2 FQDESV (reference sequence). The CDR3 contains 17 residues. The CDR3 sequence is CASSPLTRDRESYGYTF. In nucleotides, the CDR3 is TGTGCCAGCAGCCCCTTAACCCGGGACAGGGAATCGTATGGCTACACCTTC.

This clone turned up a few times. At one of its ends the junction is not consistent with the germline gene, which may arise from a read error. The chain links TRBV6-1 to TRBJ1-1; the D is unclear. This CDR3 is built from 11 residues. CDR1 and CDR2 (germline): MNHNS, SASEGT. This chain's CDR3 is CASLRNREVFF. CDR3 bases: TGTGCCAGCCTACGTAACAGAGAAGTTTTCTTT.

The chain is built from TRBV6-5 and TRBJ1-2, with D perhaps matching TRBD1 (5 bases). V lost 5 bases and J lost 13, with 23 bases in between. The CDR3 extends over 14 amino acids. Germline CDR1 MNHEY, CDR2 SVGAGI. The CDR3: CASSPTPRGDGGTF. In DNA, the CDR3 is TGTGCCAGCAGTCCCACCCCGCGGGGGGACGGTGGCACCTTC.

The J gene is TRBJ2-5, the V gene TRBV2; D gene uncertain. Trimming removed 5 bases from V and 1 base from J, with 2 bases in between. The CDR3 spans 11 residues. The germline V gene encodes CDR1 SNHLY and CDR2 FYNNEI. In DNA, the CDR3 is TGTGCCAGCAGTCTCCAAGAGACCCAGTACTTC. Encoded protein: CASSLQETQYF.

The CDR3 spells CASGFSGVYEQYF. The CDR3 DNA reads TGTGCCAGCGGCTTTAGCGGGGTTTACGAGCAGTACTTC. This rearrangement joins TRBV2 to TRBJ2-7; 8 bases match TRBD2. Germline V lookup: CDR1 SNHLY, CDR2 FYNNEI. The CDR3 totals 13 residues. J lost 4 bases, V lost 8 bases, and 7 bases had no gene match.

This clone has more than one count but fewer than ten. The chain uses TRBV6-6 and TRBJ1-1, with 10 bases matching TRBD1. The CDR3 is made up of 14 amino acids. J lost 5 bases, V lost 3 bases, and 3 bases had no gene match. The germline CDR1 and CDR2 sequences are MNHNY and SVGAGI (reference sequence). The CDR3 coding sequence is TGTGCCAGCAGTTATCCGGGACAGGGGACTGAAGCTTTCTTT. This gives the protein CASSYPGQGTEAFF.

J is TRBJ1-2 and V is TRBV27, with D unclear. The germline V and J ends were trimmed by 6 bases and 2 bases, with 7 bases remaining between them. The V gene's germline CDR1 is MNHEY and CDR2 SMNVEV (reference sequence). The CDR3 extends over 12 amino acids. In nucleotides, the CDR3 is TGTGCCAGCAGACAGAACAACTATGGCTACACCTTC. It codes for CASRQNNYGYTF.

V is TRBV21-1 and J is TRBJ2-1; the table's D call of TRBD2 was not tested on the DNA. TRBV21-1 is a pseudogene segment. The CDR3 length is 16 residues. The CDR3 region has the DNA TGTGCCACCCGACGCGGTTGTGGACTAGCGGGACGAGAGCAGTTCTTC. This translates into CATRRGCGLAGREQFF.

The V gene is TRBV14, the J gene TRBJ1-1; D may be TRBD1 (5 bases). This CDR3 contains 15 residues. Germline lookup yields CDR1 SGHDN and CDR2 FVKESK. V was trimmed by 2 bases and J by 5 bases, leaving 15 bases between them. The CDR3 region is CASSQRGLATTEAFF. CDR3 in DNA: TGTGCCAGCAGCCAACGGGGGTTGGCGACTACTGAAGCTTTCTTT.

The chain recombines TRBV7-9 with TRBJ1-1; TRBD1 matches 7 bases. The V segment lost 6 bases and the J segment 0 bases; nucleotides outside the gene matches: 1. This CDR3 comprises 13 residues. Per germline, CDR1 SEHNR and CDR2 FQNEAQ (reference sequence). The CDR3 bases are TGTGCCAGCAGGGGACAGATGAACACTGAAGCTTTCTTT. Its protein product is CASRGQMNTEAFF.

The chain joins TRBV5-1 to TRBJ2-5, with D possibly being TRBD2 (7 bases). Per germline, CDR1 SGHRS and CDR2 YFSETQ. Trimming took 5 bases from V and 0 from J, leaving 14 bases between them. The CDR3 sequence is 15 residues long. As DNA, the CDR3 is TGCGCCAGCAGAGGGGGGGCTACGTACCAAGAGACCCAGTACTTC. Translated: CASRGGATYQETQYF.

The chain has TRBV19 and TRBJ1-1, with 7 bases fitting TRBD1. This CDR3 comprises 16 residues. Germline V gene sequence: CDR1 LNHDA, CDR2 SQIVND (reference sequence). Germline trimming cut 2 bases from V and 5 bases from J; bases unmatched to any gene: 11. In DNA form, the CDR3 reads TGTGCCAGTAGTATATTCGCACAGGGGAGACAGACTGAAGCTTTCTTT. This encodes CASSIFAQGRQTEAFF.

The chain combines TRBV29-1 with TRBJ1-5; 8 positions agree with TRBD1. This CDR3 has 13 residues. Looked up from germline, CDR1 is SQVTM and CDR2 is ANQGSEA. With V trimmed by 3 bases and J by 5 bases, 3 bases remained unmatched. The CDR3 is CSVEVQGDQPQHF. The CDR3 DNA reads TGCAGCGTTGAGGTACAGGGGGATCAGCCCCAGCATTTT. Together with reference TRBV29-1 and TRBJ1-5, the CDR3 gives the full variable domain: SAVISQKPSRDICQRGTSLTIQCQVDSQVTMMFWYRQQPGQSLTLIATANQGSEATYESGFVIDKFPISRPNLTFSTLTVSNMSPEDSSIYLCSVEVQGDQPQHFGDGTRLSIL.

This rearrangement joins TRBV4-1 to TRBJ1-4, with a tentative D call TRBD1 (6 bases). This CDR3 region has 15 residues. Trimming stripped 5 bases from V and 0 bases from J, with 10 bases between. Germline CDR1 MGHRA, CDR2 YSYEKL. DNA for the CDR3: TGCGCCAGCAGCTTCGGACAGACAACTAATGAAAAACTGTTTTTT. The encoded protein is CASSFGQTTNEKLFF.

Here the CDR3 DNA reads TGTGCCAGCAGCGGGGGACAGGGGGTCTACAATCAGCCCCAGCATTTT. Its translation: CASSGGQGVYNQPQHF. The genes are TRBV5-5 and TRBJ1-5, with 11 bases that match TRBD1. Germline CDR1 and CDR2: SGHKS and YYEKEE (reference sequence). This CDR3 comprises 16 residues. The junction had 6 bases not matched to a gene; V was cut back by 4 bases and J by 3 bases.

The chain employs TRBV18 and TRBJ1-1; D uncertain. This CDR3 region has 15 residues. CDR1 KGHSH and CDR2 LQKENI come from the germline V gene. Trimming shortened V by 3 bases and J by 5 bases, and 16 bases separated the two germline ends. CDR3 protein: CASSPTDLAGTEAFF. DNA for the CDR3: TGTGCCAGCTCACCCACGGATTTAGCGGGGACTGAAGCTTTCTTT.

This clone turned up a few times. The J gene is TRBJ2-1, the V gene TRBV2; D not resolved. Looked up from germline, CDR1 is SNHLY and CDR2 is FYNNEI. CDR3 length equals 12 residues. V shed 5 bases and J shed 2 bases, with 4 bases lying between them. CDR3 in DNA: TGTGCCAGCAGTTCTACCTACAATGAGCAGTTCTTC. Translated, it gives CASSSTYNEQFF.

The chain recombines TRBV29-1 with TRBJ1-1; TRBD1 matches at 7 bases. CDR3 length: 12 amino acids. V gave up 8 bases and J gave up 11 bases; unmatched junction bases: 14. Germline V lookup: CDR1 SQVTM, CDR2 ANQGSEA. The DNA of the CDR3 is TGCAGCATACCGACAGGGTTGCGAGGGGCTTTCTTT. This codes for CSIPTGLRGAFF.

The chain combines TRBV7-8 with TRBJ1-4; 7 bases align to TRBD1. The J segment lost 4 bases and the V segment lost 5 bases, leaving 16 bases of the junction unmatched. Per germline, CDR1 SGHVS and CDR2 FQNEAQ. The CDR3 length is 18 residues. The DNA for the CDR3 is TGTGCCAGCAGCCCTAGGGGGCAGGGCGGCAGGGGTAATGAAAAACTGTTTTTT. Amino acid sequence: CASSPRGQGGRGNEKLFF.

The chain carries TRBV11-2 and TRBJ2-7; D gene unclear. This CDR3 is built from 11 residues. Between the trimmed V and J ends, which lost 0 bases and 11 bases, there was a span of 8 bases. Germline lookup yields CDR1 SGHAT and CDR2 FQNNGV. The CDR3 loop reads CASSLDRREYF. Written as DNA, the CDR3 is TGTGCCAGCAGCTTAGACCGACGGGAGTACTTC.